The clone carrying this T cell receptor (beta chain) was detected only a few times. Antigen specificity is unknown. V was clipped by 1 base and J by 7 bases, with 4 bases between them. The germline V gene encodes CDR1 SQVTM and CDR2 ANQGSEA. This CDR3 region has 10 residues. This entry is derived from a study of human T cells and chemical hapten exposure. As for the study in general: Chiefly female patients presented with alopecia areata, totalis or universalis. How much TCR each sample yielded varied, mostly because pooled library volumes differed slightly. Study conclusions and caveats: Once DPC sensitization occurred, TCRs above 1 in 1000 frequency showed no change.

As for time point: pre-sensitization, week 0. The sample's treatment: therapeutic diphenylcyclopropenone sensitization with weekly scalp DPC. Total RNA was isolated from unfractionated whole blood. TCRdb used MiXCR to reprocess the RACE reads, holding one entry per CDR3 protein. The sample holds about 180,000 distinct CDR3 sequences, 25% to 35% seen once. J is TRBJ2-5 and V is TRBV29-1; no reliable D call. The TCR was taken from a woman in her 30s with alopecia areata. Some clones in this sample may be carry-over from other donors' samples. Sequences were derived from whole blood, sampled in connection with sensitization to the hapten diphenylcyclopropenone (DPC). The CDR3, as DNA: TGCAGCGTTGAAGGGGGGACCCAGTACTTC. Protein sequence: CSVEGGTQYF.